One sample yielded the 25 T cell receptor beta chains listed below, sequenced in a study of cytotoxic CD8 clonotypes in ibrutinib-treated CLL. TCRdb's table, derived via immunoSEQ multiplex PCR, lists solely in-frame clones and lacks some. The sample lists around 200,000 clones, 79% occurring once. The material sequenced was PBMCs, taken after 12 months of ibrutinib treatment. All receptors come from a human donor with chronic lymphocytic leukemia.

V is TRBV30 and J is TRBJ1-1; TRBD1 matches at 8 bases. The length of the CDR3 is 13 residues. Per germline, CDR1 GTSNPN and CDR2 SVGIG (reference sequence). V lost 4 bases and J lost 5; bases outside the gene matches: 6. CDR3 sequence (DNA): TGTGCCTGGACCCAAGACAGGGGAACTGAAGCTTTCTTT. It codes for CAWTQDRGTEAFF.

The chain joins TRBV7-8 to TRBJ1-2, with TRBD1 as a possible D gene (5 bases). Trimming cost V 5 bases and J 2 bases, with 12 bases left between them. The CDR3 has 14 amino acids. Germline lookup yields CDR1 SGHVS and CDR2 FQNEAQ. Here the CDR3 DNA reads TGTGCCAGCAGCAGCGCGGGGCCCAACTATGGCTACACCTTC. Encoded protein: CASSSAGPNYGYTF.

The chain carries TRBV5-1 and TRBJ2-5, with 7 bases that match TRBD2. The germline V gene has CDR1 SGHRS and CDR2 YFSETQ. CDR3 size: 15 residues. J gave up 5 bases and V 1 base, and 8 bases lay outside the gene matches. This CDR3 reads CASSLFLAVGETQYF. The CDR3 nucleotides read TGCGCCAGCAGCTTGTTTCTAGCGGTGGGGGAGACCCAGTACTTC.

Only one count was recorded for this clone. In the same sample, other DNA sequences code for this CDR3. The chain uses TRBV5-1 and TRBJ2-3; D remains unclear. V was shortened by 0 bases and J by 0 bases, with 8 bases between the two germline ends. The CDR3 consists of 15 residues. Germline CDR1 and CDR2: SGHRS and YFSETQ. CDR3 in DNA: TGCGCCAGCAGCTTGGTGGGTCCTAGCACAGATACGCAGTATTTT. It yields the protein CASSLVGPSTDTQYF.

J is TRBJ1-1 and V is TRBV5-1, with TRBD1 matching 7 bases. J lost 5 bases, V lost 2 bases, and 6 bases had no gene match. Germline V gives CDR1 SGHRS, CDR2 YFSETQ. The length of the CDR3 is 14 residues. CDR3 residues: CASSFETGKTEAFF. In nucleotides, the CDR3 is TGCGCCAGCAGCTTCGAGACAGGGAAGACTGAAGCTTTCTTT.

The rearrangement joins TRBV7-8 to TRBJ2-7; 9 bases line up with TRBD1. V trimming: 5 bases; J trimming: 2 bases; junction bases outside the gene matches: 7. The V gene's germline CDR1 is SGHVS and CDR2 FQNEAQ. The CDR3 is 15 amino acids. The CDR3 here is CASSPGGTGTYEQYF. The CDR3 region has the DNA TGTGCCAGCAGCCCGGGTGGGACAGGGACCTACGAGCAGTACTTC.

The J gene is TRBJ2-7, the V gene TRBV28; D is unresolved. V lost 2 bases to trimming and J lost 2 bases, with 10 bases between them. CDR1 MDHEN and CDR2 SYDVKM come from the germline V gene. The CDR3 covers 14 residues. CDR3 sequence (DNA): TGTGCCAGCAGTTTACCCCTTCAAACCTACGAGCAGTACTTC. It is translated as CASSLPLQTYEQYF. Filled out from reference TRBV28 and TRBJ2-7, the complete variable domain reads DVKVTQSSRYLVKRTGEKVFLECVQDMDHENMFWYRQDPGLGLRLIYFSYDVKMKEKGDIPEGYSVSREKKERFSLILESASTNQTSMYLCASSLPLQTYEQYFGPGTRLTVT.

This clone appeared a single time. The rearrangement joins TRBV16 to TRBJ1-1; TRBD1 might be the D (5 bases). The V gene lost 0 bases and the J gene lost 4 bases, with 12 bases spanning the gap. The CDR3 consists of 15 residues. Germline lookup yields CDR1 KGHSY and CDR2 FQNENV. This CDR3 is CASSQSAGKSTEAFF. CDR3 coding DNA: TGTGCCAGCAGCCAATCGGCAGGGAAGAGCACTGAAGCTTTCTTT.

The V and J genes are TRBV5-1 and TRBJ1-1; a weak D match, TRBD1 (6 bases). V lost 4 bases, J lost 1 base, and 17 bases lay in between. The CDR3 spans 16 residues. The germline CDR1 and CDR2 sequences are SGHRS and YFSETQ. DNA for the CDR3: TGCGCCAGCAGCAAAAGACCAGGGGCACCGAACACTGAAGCTTTCTTT. Translation gives CASSKRPGAPNTEAFF.

The chain joins TRBV11-1 to TRBJ2-3; 11 bases are a match to TRBD2. V shed 3 bases and J 2 bases; nucleotides not matched to a gene: 4. The germline V gene encodes CDR1 SGHAT and CDR2 FQDESV (reference sequence). The CDR3 spans 16 residues. The CDR3 DNA reads as TGTGCCAGCAGCTTTAGCGGGGGGGCCCACACAGATACGCAGTATTTT. This gives the protein CASSFSGGAHTDTQYF.

This clone came up once. The CDR3: CASSLEAGRNYGYTF. The DNA for the CDR3 is TGCGCCAGCAGCTTGGAGGCAGGACGGAACTATGGCTACACCTTC. This chain joins TRBV5-1 and TRBJ1-2; no clear D gene. The ends were cut back, 0 bases at V and 2 bases at J, with 11 bases in the middle. CDR1 SGHRS and CDR2 YFSETQ come from the germline V gene. This CDR3 has 15 residues.

This clone appeared a few times. This chain uses TRBV19 with TRBJ1-4; D remains unclear. The CDR3 runs to 13 residues. V was shortened by 6 bases and J by 7 bases, with 12 bases between the two germline ends. The germline V gene has CDR1 LNHDA and CDR2 SQIVND (reference sequence). CDR3 bases: TGTGCCAGTAGGCCGCAAAGGAGTGAAAAACTGTTTTTT. Translating gives CASRPQRSEKLFF.

The J gene is TRBJ1-1, the V gene TRBV10-1, with D uncertain. The CDR3 sequence is 13 residues long. V was cut by 3 bases and J by 2 bases, with 7 bases left in between. Germline V CDR1 and CDR2: WNHNN, SYGVQD (reference sequence). CDR3 residues: CASSERVNTEAFF. In nucleotides, the CDR3 is TGCGCCAGCAGTGAAAGGGTTAACACTGAAGCTTTCTTT.

V usage is TRBV5-4 and J usage is TRBJ1-4, with D hard to call. CDR1 and CDR2 (germline): SGHNT, YYREEE (reference sequence). The CDR3 has 15 amino acids. Trimming removed 3 bases from V and 0 bases from J, with 9 bases in between. CDR3: CASSSDIATNEKLFF. The CDR3 nucleotides are TGTGCCAGCAGCTCAGATATTGCAACTAATGAAAAACTGTTTTTT.

This clone was counted only a few times. V gene TRBV7-9 combines with J gene TRBJ2-5; a possible D gene is TRBD1 (7 bases). Germline values: CDR1 SEHNR, CDR2 FQNEAQ (reference sequence). The CDR3 consists of 15 residues. V was pared by 5 bases and J by 1 base, with 14 bases between. CDR3 nucleotides: TGTGCCAGCAGCCCAAGGGGGGACAGCCAAGAGACCCAGTACTTC. This translates into CASSPRGDSQETQYF.

This clone was counted many times. This chain joins TRBV4-2 and TRBJ2-3, with 7 bases identical to TRBD2. CDR1 is LGHNA, CDR2 YNFKEQ, per germline. The CDR3 loop spans 16 amino acids. The V gene end was trimmed by 5 bases and the J gene end by 6 bases; junction bases not matched to a gene: 14. The CDR3 sequence: CASSSSAGLPQDTQYF. The DNA of the CDR3 is TGTGCCAGCAGCTCCTCCGCGGGACTACCTCAGGATACGCAGTATTTT.

This rearrangement joins TRBV10-2 to TRBJ1-5; D may be TRBD1 (5 bases). Between the trimmed V and J ends, which lost 3 bases and 0 bases, there was a span of 18 bases. Germline CDR1 and CDR2: WSHSY and SAAADI. This CDR3 is built from 18 residues. CDR3 sequence: CASSEFGSGTYSNQPQHF. The CDR3 bases are TGCGCCAGCAGTGAATTCGGTTCAGGGACCTATAGCAATCAGCCCCAGCATTTT.

The rearrangement joins TRBV2 to TRBJ1-5, with D hard to call. CDR1 SNHLY and CDR2 FYNNEI come from the germline V gene. V was pared by 3 bases and J by 0 bases, with 6 bases between. The CDR3 totals 14 residues. The CDR3 spells CASSEQVSNQPQHF. CDR3 nucleotides: TGTGCCAGCAGTGAGCAGGTTAGCAATCAGCCCCAGCATTTT.

V is TRBV7-2 and J is TRBJ1-3; TRBD1 aligns across 8 bases. From germline, CDR1 is SGHTA and CDR2 FQGNSA. Germline trimming cut 6 bases from V and 8 bases from J; bases unmatched to any gene: 9. The CDR3 runs 14 residues. This chain's CDR3 is CASSWGQVRDTIYF. In DNA, the CDR3 is TGTGCCAGCAGTTGGGGACAGGTTCGGGACACCATATATTTT.

The CDR3 is CASSLLGVELTSTDTQYF. The CDR3, as DNA: TGTGCCAGCAGTTTATTGGGCGTGGAGCTCACTAGCACAGATACGCAGTATTTT. The chain couples TRBV28 to TRBJ2-3; D remains ambiguous. Deletions cut 1 base from V and 0 bases from J, with 17 bases between. The CDR3 covers 18 residues. Germline CDR1 is MDHEN and CDR2 is SYDVKM.

The chain links TRBV5-1 to TRBJ1-1; no definite D call. CDR3 length equals 15 residues. CDR1 is SGHRS, CDR2 YFSETQ, per germline. The V end lost 4 bases, the J end lost 0 bases, and 13 bases lay between the germline ends. This CDR3 is CASSEVVHMNTEAFF. DNA for the CDR3: TGCGCCAGCAGCGAGGTAGTCCACATGAACACTGAAGCTTTCTTT.

V usage is TRBV28 and J usage is TRBJ2-7; 8 bases map to TRBD2. With V trimmed by 6 bases and J by 5 bases, 6 bases remained unmatched. The CDR3 runs to 13 residues. Germline V gene lookup returns CDR1 MDHEN and CDR2 SYDVKM. CDR3 DNA sequence: TGTGCCAGCAGAGGGAGCGGGAGCCACGAGCAGTACTTC. It is translated as CASRGSGSHEQYF.

This chain joins TRBV4-1 and TRBJ2-7; D might be TRBD1 (6 bases). CDR3 size: 15 residues. Germline assignment: CDR1 MGHRA and CDR2 YSYEKL. V lost 3 bases and J 3 bases, leaving 15 bases between the germline ends. CDR3 bases: TGCGCCAGCAGCCAGCCCCCGACAGGTTACTACGAGCAGTACTTC. It translates to CASSQPPTGYYEQYF.

This sequence joins TRBV4-1 and TRBJ1-3, with D perhaps matching TRBD1 (5 bases). From germline, CDR1 is MGHRA and CDR2 YSYEKL. Deletions cut 0 bases from V and 1 base from J, with 7 bases between. The CDR3 spans 15 residues. The CDR3 nucleotides are TGCGCCAGCAGCCAAGACCGGACATCTGGAAACACCATATATTTT. It yields the protein CASSQDRTSGNTIYF.

The chain employs TRBV5-1 and TRBJ1-2; maybe TRBD1 (5 bases). The CDR3 sequence is 15 residues long. Per germline, CDR1 SGHRS and CDR2 YFSETQ. Deletions cut 3 bases from V and 6 bases from J, with 18 bases between. The DNA of the CDR3 is TGCGCCAGCAGCTGGAGTCCCCAGGGATGGGATGGCTACACCTTC. Translating it yields CASSWSPQGWDGYTF.